A selection of T cell receptor beta chains follows, all from one sample in a study of cytomegalovirus exposure and HLA in healthy donors. The assay was immunoSEQ multiplex PCR, and TCRdb's table has in-frame clones only and misses some. Of around 67,000 clones listed, about 61% are singletons. Sequencing used PBMCs. The receptors were sampled from a woman aged 50 to 60 in good health and CMV-seronegative. Both conserved end residues are trimmed from each CDR3. Fields, in order: J gene, clone size, V gene, CDR3 protein. Clone size is not always given. Where it is, it says once, few, many or a class for expanded clones.

>TRBJ1-1|-|TRBV5-5
ASSSTGVEMYDTEAF
>TRBJ1-1|-|TRBV7-9
ASSSRGGTTNTEAF
>TRBJ1-1|-|TRBV9
ASSPWTGELNTEAF
>TRBJ1-5|few|TRBV2
ASGRTGDQPQH
>TRBJ1-2|-|TRBV5-1
ASSLAGSYGYT
>TRBJ1-5|-|TRBV6-6
ASSYSRGNQPQH
>TRBJ1-4|-|TRBV2
ASVRDRHEKLF
>TRBJ2-5|-|TRBV29-1
SVESPRFQETQY
>TRBJ2-2|-|TRBV5-6
ASSWITGDTGELF
>TRBJ2-7|-|TRBV10-3
AISDFSGLADEQY
>TRBJ1-2|-|TRBV29-1
SVKTRVGYT
>TRBJ2-1|-|TRBV9
ASSVTTDSYNEQF
>TRBJ1-4|-|TRBV29-1
SVEGGEKLF
>TRBJ2-2|once|TRBV5-1
ASRRGGEGPTGELF
>TRBJ2-3|few|TRBV19
ASSGPTDTQY
>TRBJ2-1|-|TRBV7-9
ASSLALAGTYNEQF
>TRBJ2-7|-|TRBV7-9
ASSPPGGIYEQY
>TRBJ1-1|few|TRBV5-1
ASGSPGQGTEAF
>TRBJ1-3|-|TRBV29-1
SVSGSGGNTIY
>TRBJ1-5|-|TRBV27
ASRTQGWPNQPQH
>TRBJ1-1|-|TRBV7-9
ASSFGINTEAF
>TRBJ2-2|-|TRBV7-2
ASSLGANTGELF
>TRBJ2-3|few|TRBV5-1
ASSLALAGVSPADTQY
>TRBJ1-5|-|TRBV15
ATSRSTGPFKPEQPQH
>TRBJ2-7|few|TRBV25-1
ASSEWEGQSYEQY
>TRBJ1-5|once|TRBV18
ASSPAGQPQH
>TRBJ1-5|few|TRBV5-4
ASSSPGQPQH
>TRBJ2-3|-|TRBV7-7
ASSLVSGTDTQY
>TRBJ2-6|few|TRBV28
ASSTSGFRAGANVLT
>TRBJ1-2|few|TRBV28
ASSTQGHNNYGYT
>TRBJ2-7|-|TRBV6-6
ASSWDRGSEQY
>TRBJ1-1|-|TRBV9
ASSVGTDRAGGTEAF
>TRBJ2-5|-|TRBV2
ASRALAGFETQY
>TRBJ1-1|-|TRBV5-1
ASSLGDRDGAEAF
>TRBJ2-7|-|TRBV7-2
ASGAGSSSYEQY